The 14 T cell receptor beta chains reported below all come from one sample, sequenced in a study of CD8 T cells in ankylosing spondylitis (dated by TCRdb to about 2017). Library preparation was by 5' RACE. TCRdb lists the instrument as Illumina HiSeq 2500. Through fastp at Q25 and MiXCR, TCRdb rebuilt clones from the public reads, retaining in-frame beta chains. Each CDR3 protein appears once, grouped with its most common genes and DNA. The sample profile shows just under 350,000 distinct CDR3 sequences; roughly 15% of them were found once. 0.9% to 1.2% of the sample is taken by the ten largest. Sample: blood, either unsorted or a sorted T cell fraction (not recorded which). Receptor source: a male donor with ankylosing spondylitis or in good health (not recorded which).

The V and J genes are TRBV7-2 and TRBJ1-1; D unresolved. Germline V gene data show CDR1 as SGHTA and CDR2 as FQGNSA. V was clipped by 7 bases and J by 11 bases, with 17 bases between them. The CDR3 totals 12 residues. The CDR3 loop is CASTREGPGAFF. The CDR3 coding sequence is TGTGCCAGCACCCGAGAAGGCCCGGGGGCTTTCTTT.

This chain joins TRBV6-1 and TRBJ1-5; weak D call: TRBD1 (5 bases). This CDR3 spans 16 amino acids. The germline gives CDR1 MNHNS, CDR2 SASEGT. Trimming removed 7 bases at V and 0 bases at J, with 16 bases between. The CDR3 is CASMGLRGDSNQPQHF. As DNA, the CDR3 is TGTGCCAGCATGGGCCTTAGAGGGGATAGCAATCAGCCCCAGCATTTT.

This rearrangement joins TRBV4-1 to TRBJ2-1; D tentatively fits TRBD1 or TRBD2 (6 bases each). Deletions cut 8 bases from V and 5 bases from J, with 22 bases between. Germline values: CDR1 MGHRA, CDR2 YSYEKL. CDR3 length: 16 amino acids. In DNA form, the CDR3 reads TGCGCCAGCCGAACCTTAGGGGGGAGAGCTGACAATGAGCAGTTCTTC. Amino acid sequence: CASRTLGGRADNEQFF.

This clonotype was detected a few times. V usage is TRBV6-5 and J usage is TRBJ2-3; no clear D. Trimming removed 0 bases at V and 3 bases at J, with 10 bases between. In germline, CDR1 is MNHEY, CDR2 SVGAGI. The CDR3 is 15 residues long. CDR3 DNA sequence: TGTGCCAGCAGTTACTCTCCAGTTGGGACAGATACGCAGTATTTT. Its protein product is CASSYSPVGTDTQYF.

This clonotype was observed at least ten times. The chain carries TRBV5-1 and TRBJ2-3; D not certain. The ends were cut back, 0 bases at V and 1 base at J, with 9 bases in the middle. CDR3 size: 15 residues. Germline values: CDR1 SGHRS, CDR2 YFSETQ. The CDR3 loop reads CASSLEAVRTDTQYF. Written as DNA, the CDR3 is TGCGCCAGCAGCTTGGAGGCCGTTCGCACAGATACGCAGTATTTT. The full variable domain, with the rest looked up from reference TRBV5-1 and TRBJ2-3, is KAGVTQTPRYLIKTRGQQVTLSCSPISGHRSVSWYQQTPGQGLQFLFEYFSETQRNKGNFPGRFSGRQFSNSRSEMNVSTLELGDSALYLCASSLEAVRTDTQYFGPGTRLTVL.

CDR3 in amino acids: CASSPTGGSEQYF. The CDR3 DNA reads as TGCGCCAGCAGCCCTACAGGGGGATCCGAGCAGTACTTC. The V call is TRBV5-1, the J call TRBJ2-7, with 8 bases matching TRBD1. The CDR3 spans 13 residues. Trimming cost V 4 bases and J 6 bases; bases outside gene matches: 6. CDR1 and CDR2 (germline): SGHRS, YFSETQ.

This clonotype has only a few counts. The chain couples TRBV4-2 to TRBJ2-2, with 9 nucleotides matching TRBD2. The germline V gene encodes CDR1 LGHNA and CDR2 YNFKEQ. V was clipped by 1 base and J by 9 bases; unmatched bases: 15. The CDR3 length is 18 residues. The DNA for the CDR3 is TGTGCCAGCAGCCAAGTCCCTGGGCGGGAGGGCCTCGGTCGGGAGCTGTTTTTT. It is translated as CASSQVPGREGLGRELFF.

This clonotype was seen at least ten times. V is TRBV12-3 or TRBV12-4 and J is TRBJ2-1; D may be TRBD1 or TRBD2 (7 bases each). This CDR3 has 14 residues. The V gene lost 6 bases and the J gene lost 10 bases, with 19 bases spanning the gap. CDR3 sequence: CASSSGQRGVEQFF. The CDR3 nucleotides are TGTGCCAGCAGCTCGGGACAGCGGGGTGTGGAGCAGTTCTTC.

This sequence joins TRBV20-1 and TRBJ1-1, with D uncertain. V lost 3 bases and J lost 1, with 6 bases in between. Germline assignment: CDR1 DFQATT and CDR2 SNEGSKA (reference sequence). This CDR3 spans 12 amino acids. The CDR3 coding sequence is TGCAGTGCTAGCGACGAGAACACTGAAGCTTTCTTT. It translates to CSASDENTEAFF.

This clonotype showed up just a few times. The chain recombines TRBV2 with TRBJ2-1; D gene unclear. Germline CDR1 is SNHLY and CDR2 is FYNNEI. The V gene lost 6 bases and the J gene lost 6 bases, with 18 bases spanning the gap. This CDR3 is 15 amino acids long. In nucleotides, the CDR3 is TGTGCCAGCAGCGGCCTAGTGAACCCGACCAATGAGCAGTTCTTC. Protein product: CASSGLVNPTNEQFF.

The table lists this clonotype with a few counts. The rearrangement joins TRBV7-2 to TRBJ2-5; tentatively, D is TRBD2 (7 bases). V shed 5 bases and J shed 5 bases, with 18 bases lying between them. The V gene's germline CDR1 is SGHTA and CDR2 FQGNSA. The CDR3 length is 15 residues. CDR3 sequence reads: CASSPNLGGAETQYF. CDR3 bases: TGTGCCAGCAGCCCTAATTTGGGGGGGGCGGAGACCCAGTACTTC.

This clonotype was recorded at least ten times. This chain joins TRBV5-5 and TRBJ2-4; TRBD1 is a possible D gene (5 bases). The ends were cut back, 4 bases at V and 6 bases at J, with 14 bases in the middle. Germline V gene data show CDR1 as SGHKS and CDR2 as YYEKEE (reference sequence). CDR3 length equals 14 residues. In DNA, the CDR3 is TGTGCCAGCAGCGTAACAGGCGGCGGAAACATTCAGTACTTC. Its protein product is CASSVTGGGNIQYF.

The sample holds many counts of this clonotype. The chain links TRBV12-3 or TRBV12-4 to TRBJ1-1; 8 bases are a match to TRBD1. CDR3 length: 16 amino acids. Unmatched junction bases numbered 12, after V lost 6 bases and J lost 3 bases. The CDR3 here is CASSPGRQGSDTEAFF. The CDR3 nucleotides read TGTGCCAGCAGCCCAGGGCGACAGGGGTCGGACACTGAAGCTTTCTTT.

This clonotype was found a few times. This chain joins TRBV6-5 and TRBJ2-7, with D possibly being TRBD1 (6 bases). The V end was cut by 0 bases, the J end by 4 bases, with 10 bases between. CDR3 length equals 14 residues. Germline V gene sequence: CDR1 MNHEY, CDR2 SVGAGI. CDR3 sequence: CASSYSITGYEQYF. In nucleotides, the CDR3 is TGTGCCAGCAGTTACTCGATTACAGGGTACGAGCAGTACTTC.